This T cell receptor (beta chain) was recovered during a study of a mutant IDH1 vaccine in newly diagnosed glioma (dated by TCRdb to the early 2020s). About the study as a whole: Vaccination started 4-6 weeks after radiotherapy alone, or was given together with temozolomide cycles in the groups whose treatment included chemotherapy. Peripheral blood was drawn at six visits: V03 (baseline), V05, V07, V10, V12 and V13. Prior to enrollment, standard therapy consisting of radiotherapy alone, temozolomide alone, or radiochemotherapy with temozolomide had been administered to patients, with the combination being received by most patients. The week-35 safety follow-up took place at visit V12, and the week-47 end of study took place at visit V13. The roughly 30 treated patients were roughly 62% male and about 38% female, with a mean age of around 40 years. Longitudinal TCRB deep sequencing was performed for about two dozen treated patients wherever samples were available for exploratory analyses.

The sample's time point label, decoded: week 47, end of study. A 20-mer mutant IDH1 peptide at 300 micrograms in Montanide made up each vaccine dose, which was injected subcutaneously together with topical imiquimod. Eight vaccinations were administered to patients in weeks 1, 3, 5, 7, 11, 15, 19 and 23, corresponding to visits V03 through V10. All donors had newly diagnosed IDH1-mutant astrocytomas of WHO grade 3 or 4 that showed loss of nuclear ATRX. The samples were drawn from NOA16, a multicentre, single-arm, open-label phase I trial in Germany that tested a mutant IDH1 peptide vaccine in humans for the first time. Genomic DNA for TCRB sequencing was isolated from EDTA blood with the DNeasy Blood and Tissue Kit. Libraries came from the immunoSEQ multiplex PCR assay. Rearranged TCR beta chain sequences were amplified using the hsTCRB Kit according to the manufacturer's protocol. An Illumina MiSeq was used to sequence the TCRB libraries. As for the authors' bioinformatics: The kit vendor's proprietary platform handled demultiplexing, trimming and gene mapping. TCRdb carries this immuneACCESS record with in-frame sequences only. Its versions omit some clonotypes, under half of them owing to an unresolved V gene in the studies checked, with the rest unexplained. V and J calls and clone size follow that table, whereas D and trimming were derived from the DNA. In all, the sample holds tens of thousands of clones, and 75% to 85% of those were seen once. The ten biggest clones cover about 5.7% of the sample.

On this clone itself: Its antigen target is currently unknown. There are no base qualities to consult, and no much larger clone falls within one base.

The paper as a whole reports these results and caveats: Pseudoprogression seemed to be unrelated to changes in the top peripheral T cell clonotypes found by TCRB sequencing. It was noted by the authors that analyses of patient blood samples could not be reproduced owing to sample limitations. Availability determined which PBMC samples were chosen for TCRB deep sequencing. Immune responses induced by the vaccine were seen in around 93% of patients across multiple MHC alleles.

The CDR1 and CDR2 encoded by the germline V gene are SGDLS and YYNGEE. V is clipped by 0 bases and J by 5 bases, and the sequence between their germline boundaries is 10 bases long. The CDR3 holds 14 amino acids from the cysteine to the phenylalanine. The read is trimmed to its CDR3 DNA, 42 bases read in frame from base 1. Recombination linked TRBV9 to TRBJ2-3, and possibly TRBD2, on 5 matching bases. This sequence originates from a man in his forties or fifties with glioma. The sequencing used PBMCs, collected from a glioma patient whose treatment included an IDH1 peptide vaccine. The CDR3 protein is CASSVADSEDTQYF. In nucleotides, the sequence is TGTGCCAGCAGCGTAGCGGATAGCGAAGATACGCAGTATTTT.